This is a list of T cell receptor beta chains from one sample in a study of Ad26.COV2.S vaccination and SARS-CoV-2 variants. Sequencing used immunoSEQ multiplex PCR; TCRdb keeps in-frame clones, though not all of them. The sample yields roughly 460,000 clones, about nine tenths seen once. Sequencing was performed on peripheral blood, taken in a trial of Ad26.COV2.S vaccine versus placebo. These receptors originate from a person aged 18-65 years who received the Ad26.COV2.S COVID-19 vaccine or a placebo. Both conserved end residues are part of each CDR3. A D gene is named only where the DNA matches it firmly. Clone size is shown for a subset of rows, as once, few, many or a class of expanded clone.

clone size: NA
V gene: TRBV2
D gene: NA
J gene: TRBJ2-1
CDR3 protein: CASRLNTYNEQFF
CDR3 DNA: TGTGCCAGCAGGTTGAATACCTACAATGAGCAGTTCTTC

clone size: once
V gene: TRBV4-3
D gene: NA
J gene: TRBJ1-2
CDR3 protein: CASSQVGRGNYGYTF
CDR3 DNA: TGCGCCAGCAGCCAAGTCGGCAGGGGTAACTATGGCTACACCTTC

clone size: NA
V gene: TRBV6-2/TRBV6-3
D gene: NA
J gene: TRBJ2-1
CDR3 protein: CASSPLDNEQFF
CDR3 DNA: TGTGCCAGCAGTCCCCTAGACAATGAGCAGTTCTTC

clone size: NA
V gene: TRBV3-1/TRBV3-2
D gene: NA
J gene: TRBJ2-7
CDR3 protein: CASSQDPGTKSYEQYF
CDR3 DNA: TGTGCCAGCAGCCAAGATCCGGGGACAAAATCCTACGAGCAGTACTTC

clone size: NA
V gene: TRBV2
D gene: NA
J gene: TRBJ2-7
CDR3 protein: CASKGGHSYEQYF
CDR3 DNA: TGTGCCAGCAAGGGGGGGCACTCCTACGAGCAGTACTTC

clone size: NA
V gene: TRBV27
D gene: NA
J gene: TRBJ1-3
CDR3 protein: CASSFVSSGNTIYF
CDR3 DNA: TGTGCCAGCAGTTTCGTCAGCTCTGGAAACACCATATATTTT

clone size: NA
V gene: TRBV30
D gene: NA
J gene: TRBJ1-2
CDR3 protein: CAWSGMNYGYTF
CDR3 DNA: TGTGCCTGGAGTGGGATGAACTATGGCTACACCTTC

clone size: NA
V gene: TRBV18
D gene: NA
J gene: TRBJ2-6
CDR3 protein: CASSPQTSGANVLTF
CDR3 DNA: TGTGCCAGCTCACCTCAGACTTCTGGGGCCAACGTCCTGACTTTC

clone size: NA
V gene: TRBV6-4
D gene: NA
J gene: TRBJ2-2
CDR3 protein: CASSEGTSTGELFF
CDR3 DNA: TGTGCCAGCAGTGAAGGGACAAGCACCGGGGAGCTGTTTTTT

clone size: NA
V gene: TRBV11-3
D gene: NA
J gene: TRBJ2-2
CDR3 protein: CASSRRTDAGELFF
CDR3 DNA: TGTGCCAGCAGCCGGAGGACTGACGCCGGGGAGCTGTTTTTT